This TCR beta chain originates from a study of blood T cell repertoires in COVID-19. Looking at the study overall: The United States, Italy and Spain were the sources of the acute and convalescent COVID-19 samples.

The CDR3 is made up of 15 amino acids. CDR1 SGHTS and CDR2 YDEGEE come from the germline V gene. Deletions cut 1 base from V and 5 bases from J, with 15 bases between. This clone was observed a handful of times. Donors in Cohort 3 who had recovered were those with two negative PCRs, healthcare professional clearance, or resolution of their symptoms. In the original processing: Reference gene primers were amplified, and this amplification served to estimate nucleated cell counts. Clones were read by immunoSEQ multiplex PCR, and TCRdb kept only the in-frame ones, dropping some. Clonal size and the V and J genes are those of that table, whereas D and trimming came from the DNA. Of roughly 500,000 clones listed, approximately 90% are singletons.

The sequencing input was PBMCs or T cells enriched from blood (not recorded which). The clonotype was recovered from a woman in her 40s who had recovered from COVID-19. The chain couples TRBV5-8 to TRBJ1-2, with D possibly being TRBD1 (5 bases). The CDR3 protein is CASSLTPSRDYGYTF. The DNA for the CDR3 is TGTGCCAGCAGCTTGACGCCCTCCAGGGATTATGGCTACACCTTC.